This T cell receptor beta chain was sequenced during a study of cytomegalovirus exposure and HLA in healthy donors. Points from the study as a whole: A later analysis showed that HLA-associated TCR beta chains had undergone more clonal expansion than equally common others. When presence/absence was analysed, sequencing depth was taken to be roughly uniform across donors. Reportedly, diagnosis of cytomegalovirus status by the classifier showed high specificity and sensitivity.

Use of 60 Vbeta and 13 Jbeta primers characterized the PCR. TCRdb's table, derived via immunoSEQ multiplex PCR, lists solely in-frame clones and lacks some. The data show about 160,000 clones, about 85% seen once. Every donor was a healthy person donating bone marrow. As to this clone: Its cognate antigen is unknown.

Trimming stripped 7 bases from V and 3 bases from J, with 17 bases between. This CDR3 spans 15 amino acids. Germline V gene sequence: CDR1 MNHEY, CDR2 SVGAGI. V usage is TRBV6-5 and J usage is TRBJ2-3; possibly TRBD2 for D (5 bases). The sample taken for sequencing was PBMCs. The sequence was obtained from a boy between 2 and 10 years old in good health and CMV-seronegative. In DNA form, the CDR3 reads TGTGCCAGCATCCACAGAGTCGGGGTAACAGATACGCAGTATTTT. Amino acids: CASIHRVGVTDTQYF.